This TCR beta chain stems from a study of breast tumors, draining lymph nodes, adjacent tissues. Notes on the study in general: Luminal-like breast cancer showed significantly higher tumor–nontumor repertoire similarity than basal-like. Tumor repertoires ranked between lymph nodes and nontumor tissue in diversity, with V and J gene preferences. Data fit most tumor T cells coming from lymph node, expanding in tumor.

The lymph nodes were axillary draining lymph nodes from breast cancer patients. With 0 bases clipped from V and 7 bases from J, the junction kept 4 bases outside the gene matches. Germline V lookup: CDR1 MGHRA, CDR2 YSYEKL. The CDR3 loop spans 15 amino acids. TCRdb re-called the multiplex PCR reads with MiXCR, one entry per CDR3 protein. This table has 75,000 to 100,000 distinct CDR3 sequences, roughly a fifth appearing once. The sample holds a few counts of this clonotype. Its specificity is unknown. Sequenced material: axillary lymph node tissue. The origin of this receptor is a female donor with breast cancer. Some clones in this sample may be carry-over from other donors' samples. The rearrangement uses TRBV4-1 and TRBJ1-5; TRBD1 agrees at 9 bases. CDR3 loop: CASSQDHTGGQPQHF. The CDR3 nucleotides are TGCGCCAGCAGCCAAGATCATACAGGGGGCCAGCCCCAGCATTTT.